This TCR beta chain emerged from a study of T cell responses to AZD1222 COVID-19 vaccine (dated by TCRdb to 2020 to 2022). Describing the broader study: Because spike-specific TCR depth and breadth did not differ between the two schedules, AZD1222 recipients who got a second dose at roughly 4 weeks were pooled with those who got a second dose at roughly 12 weeks. Trial participants were enrolled by age into 18-55, 56-69 and 70-plus year subgroups, with 148, 28 and 57 TCR-sequenced participants respectively. TCR sequencing covered more than 230 trial participants: roughly 200 given two doses of AZD1222 and some 25 given two doses of MenACWY control vaccine.

The CDR3 goes from the cysteine to the phenylalanine over 14 residues. CDR3 DNA is the only sequence kept; it has 42 bases, read in frame from the first base. The germline V gene yields SGDLS for CDR1 and YYNGEE for CDR2. V was cut back by 4 bases and J by 4 bases, leaving a gap of 15 bases between them. Summary of the overall study and its limitations: The whole spike protein was spanned by vaccine-associated CD4 TCRs, and dominant responses were seen in regions 160-218 and 743-854. After two AZD1222 doses, spike-specific TCR breadth and depth were significantly higher than at day 0 and than in MenACWY recipients. Epitopes outside the regions mutated in the B.1.351 and B.1.1.7 variants were reportedly recognized by nearly half of the unique spike-specific TCRs. Because no samples from the day 14 peak response were available, repertoires could be characterized only after the peak T cell response. The 56-69-year group was small, and its depth increase did not reach significance, likely because of low power. Conclusions about previously exposed vaccinees were limited because only five to seven AZD1222 recipients were SARS-CoV-2 seropositive at baseline. Most participants were white British and females outnumbered males, and the authors suggested that clonal diversity may have been underestimated.

The time point label corresponds to: baseline before first vaccination. Samples from vaccinated people were obtained from the UK trials COV001 and COV002, which included a single-blind randomized controlled phase 2/3 trial of AZD1222 (ChAdOx1 nCoV-19) in healthy adults. For TCRbeta chain sequencing, PBMC samples from trial participants were taken at day 0 and at day 28 after the second dose. Remarks on this clone: What antigen it recognizes has not been identified. No base qualities exist here, and no much larger clone lies one base off it.

The CDR3 regions of human TCRbeta chains were analyzed by immunosequencing. The authors processed their data as follows. Repertoire TCRs were matched against a reference library of SARS-CoV-2-specific TCRs generated with the MIRA antigen-specificity platform. Breadth meant the fraction of unique TCRs that were SARS-CoV-2-associated, whereas depth meant the fraction of total T cells that were SARS-CoV-2-associated. Each spike-specific TCR was assigned to its reactive spike region and to a CD4 or CD8 class using the MIRA data. Log10-transformed breadth and depth values were compared by one-way ANOVA with Sidak's multiple comparisons tests. TCRdb holds this immuneACCESS table with in-frame rearrangements only. Some clones are missing; in checked studies, unresolved V genes explain under half, and the rest has no known cause. From that table come the V and J calls and clone size; the DNA was used to work out D and trimming. The sample has about 100,000 clones on record, about 87% of them singletons. The top ten clonotypes cover around 1.8% of the sample.

Material: peripheral blood, obtained on day 0 of AZD1222 vaccination. This clonotype originated in an adult in good health. The chain links TRBV9 with TRBJ2-7; the D gene lacks a confident call. The bases read TGTGCCAGCAGCCCATACGCGGAGCCGTACGAGCAGTACTTC. This translates into CASSPYAEPYEQYF. The entire variable domain, with the stretches around the CDR3 drawn from the reference TRBV9 and TRBJ2-7 proteins, is DSGVTQTPKHLITATGQRVTLRCSPRSGDLSVYWYQQSLDQGLQFLIQYYNGEERAKGNILERFSAQQFPDLHSELNLSSLELGDSALYFCASSPYAEPYEQYFGPGTRLTVT.